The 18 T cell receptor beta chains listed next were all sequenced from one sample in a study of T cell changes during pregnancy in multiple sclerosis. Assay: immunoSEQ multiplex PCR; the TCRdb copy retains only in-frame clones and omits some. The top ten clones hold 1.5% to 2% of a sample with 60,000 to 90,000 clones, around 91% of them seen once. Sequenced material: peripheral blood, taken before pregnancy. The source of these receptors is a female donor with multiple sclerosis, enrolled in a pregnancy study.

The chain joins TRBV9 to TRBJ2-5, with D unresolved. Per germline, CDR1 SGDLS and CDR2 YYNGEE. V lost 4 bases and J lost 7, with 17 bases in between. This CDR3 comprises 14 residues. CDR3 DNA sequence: TGTGCCAGCAGCTCCCGGCAGGCCTATGGGACCCAGTACTTC. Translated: CASSSRQAYGTQYF. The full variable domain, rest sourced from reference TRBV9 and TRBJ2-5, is DSGVTQTPKHLITATGQRVTLRCSPRSGDLSVYWYQQSLDQGLQFLIQYYNGEERAKGNILERFSAQQFPDLHSELNLSSLELGDSALYFCASSSRQAYGTQYFGPGTRLLVL.

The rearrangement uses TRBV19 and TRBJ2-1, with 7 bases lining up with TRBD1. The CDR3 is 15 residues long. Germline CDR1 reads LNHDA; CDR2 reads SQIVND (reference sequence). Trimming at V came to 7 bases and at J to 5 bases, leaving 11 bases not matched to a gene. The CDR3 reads CASTYRTGWNNEQFF. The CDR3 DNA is TGTGCCAGTACCTATCGGACAGGTTGGAACAATGAGCAGTTCTTC.

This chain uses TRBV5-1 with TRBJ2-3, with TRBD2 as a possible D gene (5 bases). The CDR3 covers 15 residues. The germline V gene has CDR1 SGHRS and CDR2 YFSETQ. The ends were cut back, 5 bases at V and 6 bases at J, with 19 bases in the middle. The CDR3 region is CASRSASLGSDTQYF. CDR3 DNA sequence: TGCGCCAGCAGATCGGCTAGCCTAGGGTCCGATACGCAGTATTTT.

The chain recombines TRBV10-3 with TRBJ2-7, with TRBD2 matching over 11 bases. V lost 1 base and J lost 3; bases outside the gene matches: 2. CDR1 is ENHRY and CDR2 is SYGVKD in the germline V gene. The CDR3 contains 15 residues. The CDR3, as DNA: TGTGCCATCAGTGAGTTTAGCGGGGGGGACTACGAGCAGTACTTC. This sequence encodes CAISEFSGGDYEQYF.

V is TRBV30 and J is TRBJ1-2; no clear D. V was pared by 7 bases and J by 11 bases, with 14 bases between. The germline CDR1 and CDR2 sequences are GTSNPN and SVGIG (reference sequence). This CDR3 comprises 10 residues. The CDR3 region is CASSGQRYTF. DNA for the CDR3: TGTGCCTCCTCTGGGCAGCGGTACACCTTC.

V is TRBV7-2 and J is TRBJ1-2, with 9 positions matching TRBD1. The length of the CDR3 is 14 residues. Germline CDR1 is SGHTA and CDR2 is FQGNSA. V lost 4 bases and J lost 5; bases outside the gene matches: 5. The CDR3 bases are TGTGCCAGCAGCTACCCGGGACAGGGATATGGCTACACCTTC. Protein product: CASSYPGQGYGYTF.

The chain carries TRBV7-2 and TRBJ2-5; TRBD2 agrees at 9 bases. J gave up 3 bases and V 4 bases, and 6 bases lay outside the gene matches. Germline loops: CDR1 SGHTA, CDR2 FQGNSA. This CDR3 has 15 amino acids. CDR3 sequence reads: CASSSPSGVKETQYF. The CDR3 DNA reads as TGTGCCAGCAGCTCGCCTAGCGGGGTTAAAGAGACCCAGTACTTC.

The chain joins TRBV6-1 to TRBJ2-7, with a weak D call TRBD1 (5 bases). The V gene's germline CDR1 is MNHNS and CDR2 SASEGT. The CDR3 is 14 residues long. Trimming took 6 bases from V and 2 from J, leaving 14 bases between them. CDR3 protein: CASRSVAGTYEQYF. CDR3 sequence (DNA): TGTGCCAGCAGATCTGTCGCAGGGACCTACGAGCAGTACTTC.

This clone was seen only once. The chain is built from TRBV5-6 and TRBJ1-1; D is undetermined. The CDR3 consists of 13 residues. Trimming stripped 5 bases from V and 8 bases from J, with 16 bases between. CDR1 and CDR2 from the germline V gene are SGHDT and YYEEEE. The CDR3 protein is CASRRRWESEAFF. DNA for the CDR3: TGTGCCAGCAGACGTAGGTGGGAGTCAGAAGCTTTCTTT.

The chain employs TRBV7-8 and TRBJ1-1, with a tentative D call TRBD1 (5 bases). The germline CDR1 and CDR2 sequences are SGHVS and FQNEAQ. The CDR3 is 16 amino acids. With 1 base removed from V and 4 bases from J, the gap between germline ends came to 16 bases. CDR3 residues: CASSLGTGTSFTEAFF. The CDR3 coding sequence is TGTGCCAGCAGCTTAGGCACAGGCACGTCGTTCACTGAAGCTTTCTTT.

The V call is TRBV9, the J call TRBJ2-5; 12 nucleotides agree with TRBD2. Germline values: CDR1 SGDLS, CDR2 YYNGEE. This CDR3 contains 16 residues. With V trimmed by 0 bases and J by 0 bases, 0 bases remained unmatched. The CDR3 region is CASSVGTSGNQETQYF. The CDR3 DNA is TGTGCCAGCAGCGTAGGGACTAGCGGGAACCAAGAGACCCAGTACTTC.

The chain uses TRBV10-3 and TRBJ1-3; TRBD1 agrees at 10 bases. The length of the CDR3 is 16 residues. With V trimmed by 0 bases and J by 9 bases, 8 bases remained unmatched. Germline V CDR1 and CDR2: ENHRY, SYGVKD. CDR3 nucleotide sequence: TGTGCCATCAGTGAGTCCCTGGGGACAGGGGAGAGCACCATATATTTT. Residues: CAISESLGTGESTIYF.

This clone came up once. As DNA, the CDR3 is TGTGCCATCACCTCTGGGGCGGGGAATTCACCCCTCCACTTT. The encoded protein is CAITSGAGNSPLHF. This chain connects TRBV10-3 to TRBJ1-6; D may be TRBD1 (5 bases). This CDR3 has 14 amino acids. Trimming shortened V by 7 bases and J by 7 bases, and 14 bases separated the two germline ends. CDR1 and CDR2 (germline): ENHRY, SYGVKD.

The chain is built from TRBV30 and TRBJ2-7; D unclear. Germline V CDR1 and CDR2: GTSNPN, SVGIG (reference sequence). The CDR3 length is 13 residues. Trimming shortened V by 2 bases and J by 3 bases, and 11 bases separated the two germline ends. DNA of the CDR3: TGTGCCTGGAGTAAAAAAGCCGTCTACGAGCAGTACTTC. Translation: CAWSKKAVYEQYF.

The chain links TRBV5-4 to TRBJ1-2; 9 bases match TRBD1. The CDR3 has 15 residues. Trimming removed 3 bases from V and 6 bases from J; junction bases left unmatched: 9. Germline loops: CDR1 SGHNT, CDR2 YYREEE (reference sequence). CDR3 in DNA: TGTGCCAGCAGCTCTCCGGGACAGGGATGGAATGGCTACACCTTC. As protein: CASSSPGQGWNGYTF.

The CDR3 bases are TGTGCCAGCAGCCGTCTAGCTGACTCCTACGAGCAGTACTTC. It is translated as CASSRLADSYEQYF. This chain joins TRBV7-9 and TRBJ2-7; maybe TRBD2 (5 bases). V gave up 5 bases and J gave up 0 bases, with 11 bases separating them. CDR3 length: 14 residues. The germline gives CDR1 SEHNR, CDR2 FQNEAQ (reference sequence).

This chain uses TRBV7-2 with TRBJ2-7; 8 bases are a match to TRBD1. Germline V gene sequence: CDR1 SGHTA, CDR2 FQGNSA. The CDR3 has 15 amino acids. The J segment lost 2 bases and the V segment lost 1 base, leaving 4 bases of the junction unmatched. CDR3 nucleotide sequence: TGTGCCAGCAGCTTAGATTGGACAGGGCCCTACGAGCAGTACTTC. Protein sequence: CASSLDWTGPYEQYF.

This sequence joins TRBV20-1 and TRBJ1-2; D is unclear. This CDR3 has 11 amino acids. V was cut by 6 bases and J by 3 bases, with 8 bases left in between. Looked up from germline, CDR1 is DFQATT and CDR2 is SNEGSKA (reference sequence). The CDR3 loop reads CSAAGYYGYTF. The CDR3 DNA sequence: TGCAGTGCAGCCGGTTACTATGGCTACACCTTC.